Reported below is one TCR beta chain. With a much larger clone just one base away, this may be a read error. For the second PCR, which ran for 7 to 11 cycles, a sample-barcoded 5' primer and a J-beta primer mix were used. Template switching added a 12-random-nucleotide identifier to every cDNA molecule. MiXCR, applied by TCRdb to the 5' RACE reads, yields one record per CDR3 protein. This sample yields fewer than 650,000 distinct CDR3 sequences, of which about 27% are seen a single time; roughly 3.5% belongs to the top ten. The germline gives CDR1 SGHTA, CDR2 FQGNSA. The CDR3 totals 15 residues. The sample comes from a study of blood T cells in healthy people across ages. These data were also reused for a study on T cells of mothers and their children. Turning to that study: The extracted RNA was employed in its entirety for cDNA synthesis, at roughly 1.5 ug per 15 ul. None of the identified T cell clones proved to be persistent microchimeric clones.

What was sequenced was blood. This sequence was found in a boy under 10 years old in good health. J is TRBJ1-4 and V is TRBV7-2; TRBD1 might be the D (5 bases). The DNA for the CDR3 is TGTGCCGGCAGCTTAGAGGGGAGAGGGTGGGAAAAACTGTTTTTT. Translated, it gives CAGSLEGRGWEKLFF.